These 24 T cell receptor beta chains came from one sample sequenced in a study of blood T cell repertoires in COVID-19. Profiling relied on immunoSEQ multiplex PCR, and the TCRdb table lists in-frame clones only, not all of them. The table lists a few hundred thousand clones, roughly 80% of them singletons. Sequencing was performed on peripheral blood. The receptor source for this set is a woman between 18 and 29 years old with acute or convalescent COVID-19.

The rearrangement joins TRBV10-3 to TRBJ2-1; maybe TRBD2 (6 bases). Germline V lookup: CDR1 ENHRY, CDR2 SYGVKD. The CDR3 is made up of 16 amino acids. V lost 2 bases, J lost 9 bases, and 20 bases lay in between. In DNA form, the CDR3 reads TGTGCCATCAGTGAGCAGGGAGGATCCCTTAGGGTTGAGCAGTTCTTC. Residues: CAISEQGGSLRVEQFF.

This clone was seen only a few times. The V gene is TRBV25-1, the J gene TRBJ2-3; 8 nucleotides line up with TRBD1. The CDR3 sequence is 13 residues long. Germline V gene lookup returns CDR1 MGHDK and CDR2 SYGVNS. With 7 bases clipped from V and 5 bases from J, the junction kept 5 bases outside the gene matches. The CDR3 DNA reads TGTGCCAGCACCAGGGGGCGCGAAGATACGCAGTATTTT. This codes for CASTRGREDTQYF.

The chain has TRBV7-9 and TRBJ2-7; 7 bases agree with TRBD1. The ends lost 7 bases at V and 2 bases at J; junction bases unmatched: 17. Germline V gene lookup returns CDR1 SEHNR and CDR2 FQNEAQ (reference sequence). This CDR3 region has 17 residues. This CDR3 reads CASTSGRTGVSPYEQYF. The DNA of the CDR3 is TGTGCCAGCACCTCAGGCCGTACAGGGGTTTCGCCCTACGAGCAGTACTTC.

This chain connects TRBV4-1 to TRBJ2-2; perhaps TRBD1 as D (6 bases). The length of the CDR3 is 16 residues. From germline, CDR1 is MGHRA and CDR2 YSYEKL. Trimming cost V 1 base and J 1 base, with 10 bases left between them. In DNA, the CDR3 is TGCGCCAGCAGCCAAGTCCTCAGGGGGAACACCGGGGAGCTGTTTTTT. Its protein is CASSQVLRGNTGELFF.

This clone was observed a single time. One end of the junction is discordant with germline, which a read error may explain. This chain uses TRBV7-8 with TRBJ2-2, with 7 bases fitting TRBD2. Germline V gene data show CDR1 as SGHVS and CDR2 as FQNEAQ. The CDR3 has 16 residues. In nucleotides, the CDR3 is TGTGCCAGCAGCCTAGCGGCAGGGACGAACACCGGGGAGCTGTTTTTT. Translated: CASSLAAGTNTGELFF.

The chain is built from TRBV6-5 and TRBJ2-7, with TRBD2 as a possible D gene (6 bases). The CDR3 covers 13 residues. The ends were cut back, 2 bases at V and 6 bases at J, with 11 bases in the middle. CDR1 MNHEY and CDR2 SVGAGI come from the germline V gene. CDR3 coding DNA: TGTGCCAGCAGTTACGGAGGGGTGCCCGAGCAGTACTTC. It yields the protein CASSYGGVPEQYF.

This chain uses TRBV10-1 with TRBJ1-1; TRBD1 agrees at 7 bases. CDR1 and CDR2 (germline): WNHNN, SYGVQD (reference sequence). After removal of 1 base from V and 3 bases from J, the junction contained 5 bases not matched to a gene. CDR3 length: 15 residues. The chain's CDR3 is CASSEYRGMDTEAFF. The CDR3 DNA is TGCGCCAGCAGTGAGTACAGGGGTATGGACACTGAAGCTTTCTTT.

The CDR3 sequence is CASSQEGGRAGEQFF. The CDR3 coding sequence is TGCGCCAGCAGCCAAGAGGGCGGGAGGGCCGGTGAGCAGTTCTTC. V usage is TRBV4-1 and J usage is TRBJ2-1; 9 bases are a match to TRBD2. This CDR3 is 15 amino acids long. CDR1 MGHRA and CDR2 YSYEKL come from the germline V gene. The J segment lost 9 bases and the V segment lost 0 bases, leaving 6 bases of the junction unmatched.

The chain couples TRBV7-2 to TRBJ2-3; weak D call: TRBD2 (5 bases). The CDR3 runs 14 residues. The V gene lost 0 bases and the J gene lost 2 bases, with 6 bases spanning the gap. Germline assignment: CDR1 SGHTA and CDR2 FQGNSA. CDR3 nucleotide sequence: TGTGCCAGCAGCTTAGCGGGAGCCACAGATACGCAGTATTTT. Amino acid sequence: CASSLAGATDTQYF.

This rearrangement joins TRBV5-1 to TRBJ1-2; the match to TRBD1 covers 8 bases. Germline CDR1 SGHRS, CDR2 YFSETQ. This CDR3 is 19 amino acids long. Losses at the gene ends were 0 bases for V and 3 bases for J; bases not matched to a gene: 16. The CDR3 coding sequence is TGCGCCAGCAGCTTGGATGGGTCAGGGGGCGCGGTGTTCCACTATGGCTACACCTTC. This encodes CASSLDGSGGAVFHYGYTF.

The chain recombines TRBV7-9 with TRBJ2-2; 9 nucleotides align to TRBD2. V was pared by 8 bases and J by 1 base, with 2 bases of the junction left unmatched. CDR1 is SEHNR and CDR2 is FQNEAQ in the germline V gene (reference sequence). The CDR3 contains 14 residues. CDR3 amino acids: CASETSGNTGELFF. The CDR3 DNA is TGTGCCAGCGAGACTAGCGGGAACACCGGGGAGCTGTTTTTT.

The chain carries TRBV6-2 or TRBV6-3 and TRBJ1-5; D may be TRBD1 (6 bases). Germline CDR1 is MNHEY and CDR2 is SVGEGT. This CDR3 comprises 14 residues. Trimming removed 6 bases at V and 7 bases at J, with 16 bases between. CDR3 amino acids: CASSPTGLKQPQHF. CDR3 coding DNA: TGTGCCAGCAGCCCAACAGGGCTCAAGCAGCCCCAGCATTTT.

This clone has a single count. The rearrangement uses TRBV5-6 and TRBJ2-7; no clear D gene. V gave up 0 bases and J gave up 1 base, with 5 bases separating them. The CDR3 has 13 amino acids. Germline-derived CDR1 and CDR2 are SGHDT and YYEEEE. Written as DNA, the CDR3 is TGTGCCAGCAGCTTGGCCGGGTCCTACGAGCAGTACTTC. It encodes CASSLAGSYEQYF. The whole variable domain, filled in from reference TRBV5-6 and TRBJ2-7, reads DAGVTQSPTHLIKTRGQQVTLRCSPKSGHDTVSWYQQALGQGPQFIFQYYEEEERQRGNFPDRFSGHQFPNYSSELNVNALLLGDSALYLCASSLAGSYEQYFGPGTRLTVT.

The J gene is TRBJ1-3, the V gene TRBV7-2, with TRBD1 identical over 7 bases. CDR3 length: 16 amino acids. Germline trimming cut 1 base from V and 4 bases from J; bases unmatched to any gene: 7. Germline assignment: CDR1 SGHTA and CDR2 FQGNSA. The CDR3 reads CASSLGDSNLGNTIYF. Here the CDR3 DNA reads TGTGCCAGCAGCTTAGGGGACAGTAACTTAGGAAACACCATATATTTT.

V gene TRBV6-2 or TRBV6-3 combines with J gene TRBJ2-3; TRBD2 agrees at 13 bases. The trim removed 4 bases at V and 4 bases at J, leaving 5 bases unmatched. The CDR3 consists of 16 residues. Germline CDR1 reads MNHEY; CDR2 reads SVGEGT. CDR3: CASSSVGLAGSDTQYF. DNA of the CDR3: TGTGCCAGCAGTTCCGTGGGACTAGCGGGATCAGATACGCAGTATTTT.

The chain carries TRBV3-1 (or the pseudogene TRBV3-2) and TRBJ2-7, with 10 bases fitting TRBD2. The CDR3 consists of 18 residues. V lost 0 bases, J lost 6 bases, and 14 bases stayed unmatched. Germline values: CDR1 LGHDT, CDR2 YNNKEL (reference sequence). The CDR3 sequence is CASSQEPTFSGRAPEQYF. The CDR3 DNA sequence: TGTGCCAGCAGCCAAGAGCCCACCTTCAGCGGGAGGGCCCCCGAGCAGTACTTC.

The table lists this clone with a count of one. The chain is built from TRBV6-5 and TRBJ2-7, with TRBD2 matching 10 bases. The CDR3 covers 15 residues. Germline CDR1 is MNHEY and CDR2 is SVGAGI. V was clipped by 6 bases and J by 0 bases; unmatched bases: 5. The CDR3: CASRRTSGGSYEQYF. CDR3 nucleotides: TGTGCCAGCAGGAGGACTAGCGGAGGCTCCTACGAGCAGTACTTC.

This chain uses TRBV7-2 with TRBJ1-2; 7 bases fit TRBD1. V lost 5 bases, J lost 0 bases, and 9 bases stayed unmatched. Germline CDR1 reads SGHTA; CDR2 reads FQGNSA. The CDR3 is made up of 16 amino acids. In DNA form, the CDR3 reads TGTGCCAGCAGCCCAGCGGGGGGACAGTCTAACTATGGCTACACCTTC. Translated, it gives CASSPAGGQSNYGYTF.

This sequence joins TRBV4-1 and TRBJ2-3, with 12 bases lining up with TRBD2. Germline-derived CDR1 and CDR2 are MGHRA and YSYEKL. The V segment lost 3 bases and the J segment 4 bases; nucleotides outside the gene matches: 8. CDR3 length equals 17 residues. The CDR3: CASSHQASGRGPDTQYF. DNA of the CDR3: TGCGCCAGCAGCCATCAGGCTAGCGGGAGGGGCCCAGATACGCAGTATTTT.

The V and J genes are TRBV7-9 and TRBJ2-1; 10 bases agree with TRBD2. Germline values: CDR1 SEHNR, CDR2 FQNEAQ (reference sequence). This CDR3 contains 16 residues. The V gene end was trimmed by 1 base and the J gene end by 5 bases; junction bases not matched to a gene: 5. The CDR3 DNA reads TGTGCCAGCAGCTTAGAGTCTAGCGGGAGTCACAATGAGCAGTTCTTC. This codes for CASSLESSGSHNEQFF.

In its sample, this clone was seen once. CDR3 sequence (DNA): TGTGCCAGCACCCCCGGGACTATGGGCTACGAGCAGTACTTC. Amino acids: CASTPGTMGYEQYF. The rearrangement joins TRBV28 to TRBJ2-7; TRBD2 aligns across 7 bases. V was pared by 7 bases and J by 3 bases, with 9 bases of the junction left unmatched. Germline-derived CDR1 and CDR2 are MDHEN and SYDVKM. The CDR3 loop spans 14 amino acids.

The rearrangement links TRBV19 to TRBJ1-5, with 8 bases aligning to TRBD1. The germline CDR1 and CDR2 sequences are LNHDA and SQIVND (reference sequence). The CDR3 consists of 14 residues. The V gene end was trimmed by 3 bases and the J gene end by 9 bases; junction bases not matched to a gene: 7. CDR3 sequence: CASSIGQGMRPQHF. The DNA of the CDR3 is TGTGCCAGTAGTATCGGACAGGGTATGAGGCCCCAGCATTTT.

This clone came up once. The chain employs TRBV28 and TRBJ1-2, with 8 bases fitting TRBD1. In germline, CDR1 is MDHEN, CDR2 SYDVKM. CDR3 size: 15 residues. The V gene end was trimmed by 6 bases and the J gene end by 7 bases; junction bases not matched to a gene: 13. The CDR3 is CASRITTGQGGGYTF. As DNA, the CDR3 is TGTGCCAGCAGGATAACCACCGGACAGGGAGGTGGCTACACCTTC.

The chain employs TRBV27 and TRBJ2-7; no firm D call. The V and J ends lost 6 bases and 2 bases respectively, with 17 bases between them. CDR1 and CDR2 from the germline V gene are MNHEY and SMNVEV (reference sequence). The CDR3 extends over 15 amino acids. The CDR3 DNA follows: TGTGCCAGCAGCCTACAGAACATATACCCCTACGAGCAGTACTTC. Protein sequence: CASSLQNIYPYEQYF.